Here is one T cell receptor (beta chain) with its context. Antigen unknown. The length of the CDR3 is 14 residues. Germline CDR1 and CDR2: SNHLY and FYNNEI. V was pared by 7 bases and J by 8 bases, with 8 bases of the junction left unmatched. The data are from a study of CD8+CD57+ T cells in acquired aplastic anemia. Study context: Recorded DNA amounts for sorted CD4+ and CD8+ cells had an average of roughly 3.4 ug. Overall study results and limits: About 29 shared CD8+ CDR3s appeared highly expressed within patients' immunodominant clones.

Patients picked for sequencing had shown CD8+CD57+ cell expansion detected by flow cytometry. By the time of blood sampling, patients had still received no therapy. Genomic DNA was employed as the template in profiling TCR beta VDJ and CDR3. Each CDR3 protein is one row after TCRdb ran MiXCR on the reads. This table has approximately 100,000 distinct CDR3 sequences, less than 75% appearing once. Sequencing input: sorted CD4+, CD8+, or CD8+CD57+ T cells (not recorded which) from PBMCs. The receptor was derived from a human donor with aplastic anemia. This chain joins TRBV2 and TRBJ2-1, with 10 bases aligning to TRBD2. The CDR3 here is CASIPGLAIDEQFF. CDR3 bases: TGTGCCAGCATACCGGGACTAGCGATCGATGAGCAGTTCTTC.